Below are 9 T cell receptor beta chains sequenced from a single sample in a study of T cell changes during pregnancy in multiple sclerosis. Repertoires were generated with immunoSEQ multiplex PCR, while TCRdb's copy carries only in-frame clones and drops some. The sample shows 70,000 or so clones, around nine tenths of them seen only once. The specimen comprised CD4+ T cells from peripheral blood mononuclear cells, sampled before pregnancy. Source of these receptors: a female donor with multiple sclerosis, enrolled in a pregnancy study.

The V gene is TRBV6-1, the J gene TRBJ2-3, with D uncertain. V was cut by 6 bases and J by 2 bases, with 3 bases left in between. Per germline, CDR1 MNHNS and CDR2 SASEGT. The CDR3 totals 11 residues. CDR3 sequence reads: CASSVTDTQYF. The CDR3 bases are TGTGCCAGCAGCGTCACAGATACGCAGTATTTT.

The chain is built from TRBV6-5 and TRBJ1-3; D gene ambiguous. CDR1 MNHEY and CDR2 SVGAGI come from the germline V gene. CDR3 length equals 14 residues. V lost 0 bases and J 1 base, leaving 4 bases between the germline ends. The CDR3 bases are TGTGCCAGCAGTTACTCACTTTCTGGAAACACCATATATTTT. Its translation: CASSYSLSGNTIYF.

In DNA form, the CDR3 reads TGTGCCAGCAGCTCAGGGGGTACGAGCAATCAGCCCCAGCATTTT. The encoded protein is CASSSGGTSNQPQHF. This chain connects TRBV7-9 to TRBJ1-5, with TRBD1 identical over 7 bases. Germline trimming cut 4 bases from V and 1 base from J; bases unmatched to any gene: 4. The germline V gene has CDR1 SEHNR and CDR2 FQNEAQ (reference sequence). The length of the CDR3 is 15 residues.

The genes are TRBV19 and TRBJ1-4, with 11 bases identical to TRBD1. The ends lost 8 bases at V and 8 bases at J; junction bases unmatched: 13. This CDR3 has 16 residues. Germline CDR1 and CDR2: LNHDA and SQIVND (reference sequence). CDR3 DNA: TGTGCCAGTTCCCGGACAGGGGGCGCTGGGAGGGAAAAACTGTTTTTT. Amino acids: CASSRTGGAGREKLFF. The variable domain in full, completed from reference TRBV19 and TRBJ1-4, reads DGGITQSPKYLFRKEGQNVTLSCEQNLNHDAMYWYRQDPGQGLRLIYYSQIVNDFQKGDIAEGYSVSREKKESFPLTVTSAQKNPTAFYLCASSRTGGAGREKLFFGSGTQLSVL.

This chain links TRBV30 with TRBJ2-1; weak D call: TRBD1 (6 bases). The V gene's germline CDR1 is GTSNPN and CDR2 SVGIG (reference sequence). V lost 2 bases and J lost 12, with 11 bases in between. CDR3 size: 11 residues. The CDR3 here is CAWSLQGTQFF. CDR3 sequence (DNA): TGTGCCTGGAGTCTACAGGGTACGCAGTTCTTC.

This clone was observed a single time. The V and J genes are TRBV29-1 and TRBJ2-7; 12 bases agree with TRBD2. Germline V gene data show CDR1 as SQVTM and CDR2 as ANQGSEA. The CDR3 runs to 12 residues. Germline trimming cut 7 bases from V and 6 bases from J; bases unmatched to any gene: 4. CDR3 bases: TGCAGCGCAAGGACTAGCGGGACCGAGCAGTACTTC. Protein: CSARTSGTEQYF.

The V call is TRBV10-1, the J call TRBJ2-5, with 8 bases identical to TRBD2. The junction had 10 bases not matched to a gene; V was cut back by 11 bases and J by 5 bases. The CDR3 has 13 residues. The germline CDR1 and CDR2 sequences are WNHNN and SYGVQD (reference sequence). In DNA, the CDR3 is TGCGCCGGCCCGGGGGCTAGCGGGGAGACCCAGTACTTC. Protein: CAGPGASGETQYF.

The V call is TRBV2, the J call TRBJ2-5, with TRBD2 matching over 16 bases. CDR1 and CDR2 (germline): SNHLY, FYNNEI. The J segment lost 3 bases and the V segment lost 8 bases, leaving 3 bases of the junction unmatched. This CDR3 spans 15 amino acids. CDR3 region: CASSGLAGGKETQYF. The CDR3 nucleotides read TGTGCCAGCTCGGGACTAGCGGGGGGGAAAGAGACCCAGTACTTC. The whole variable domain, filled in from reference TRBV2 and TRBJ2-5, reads EPEVTQTPSHQVTQMGQEVILRCVPISNHLYFYWYRQILGQKVEFLVSFYNNEISEKSEIFDDQFSVERPDGSNFTLKIRSTKLEDSAMYFCASSGLAGGKETQYFGPGTRLLVL.

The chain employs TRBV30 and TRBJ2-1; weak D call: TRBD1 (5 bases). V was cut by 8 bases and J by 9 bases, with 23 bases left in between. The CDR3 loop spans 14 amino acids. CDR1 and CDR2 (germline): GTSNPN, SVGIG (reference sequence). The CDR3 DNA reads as TGTGCCGAGAGTCTTAGGGGATCGAGTAGTGAGCAGTTCTTC. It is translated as CAESLRGSSSEQFF.